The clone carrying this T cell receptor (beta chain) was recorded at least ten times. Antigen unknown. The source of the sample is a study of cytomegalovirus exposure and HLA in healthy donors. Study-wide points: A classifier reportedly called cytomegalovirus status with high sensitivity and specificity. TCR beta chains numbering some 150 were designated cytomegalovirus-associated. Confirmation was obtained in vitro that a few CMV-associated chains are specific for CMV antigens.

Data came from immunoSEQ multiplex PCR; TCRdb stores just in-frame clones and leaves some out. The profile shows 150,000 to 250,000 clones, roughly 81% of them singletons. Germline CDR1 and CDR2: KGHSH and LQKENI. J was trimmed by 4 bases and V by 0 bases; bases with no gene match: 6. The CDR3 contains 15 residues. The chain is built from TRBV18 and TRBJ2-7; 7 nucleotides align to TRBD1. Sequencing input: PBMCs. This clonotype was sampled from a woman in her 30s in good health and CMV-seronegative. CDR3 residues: CASSPPRGPGYEQYF. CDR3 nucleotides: TGTGCCAGCTCACCACCGAGGGGGCCGGGGTACGAGCAGTACTTC.